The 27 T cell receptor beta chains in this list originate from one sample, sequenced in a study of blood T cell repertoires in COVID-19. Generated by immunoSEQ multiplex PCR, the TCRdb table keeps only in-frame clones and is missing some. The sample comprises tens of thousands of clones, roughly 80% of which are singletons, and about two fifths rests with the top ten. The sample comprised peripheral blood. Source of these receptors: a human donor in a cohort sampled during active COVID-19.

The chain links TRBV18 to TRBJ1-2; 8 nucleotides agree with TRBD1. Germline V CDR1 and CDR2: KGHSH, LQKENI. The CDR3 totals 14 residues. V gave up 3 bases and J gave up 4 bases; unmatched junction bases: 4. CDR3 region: CASSPSTGVYGYTF. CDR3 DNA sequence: TGTGCCAGCTCACCTTCGACAGGGGTCTATGGCTACACCTTC.

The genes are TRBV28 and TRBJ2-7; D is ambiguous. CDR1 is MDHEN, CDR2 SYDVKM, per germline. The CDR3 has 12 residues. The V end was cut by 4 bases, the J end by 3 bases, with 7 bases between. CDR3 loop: CASSSLRYEQYF. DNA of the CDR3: TGTGCCAGCAGTTCCCTCCGCTACGAGCAGTACTTC.

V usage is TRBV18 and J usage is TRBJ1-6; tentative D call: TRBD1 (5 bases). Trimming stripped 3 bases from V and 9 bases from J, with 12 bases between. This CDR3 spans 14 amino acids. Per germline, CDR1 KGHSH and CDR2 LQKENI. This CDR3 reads CASSPGQGFSPLHF. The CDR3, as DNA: TGTGCCAGCTCACCGGGCCAGGGCTTTTCACCCCTCCACTTT.

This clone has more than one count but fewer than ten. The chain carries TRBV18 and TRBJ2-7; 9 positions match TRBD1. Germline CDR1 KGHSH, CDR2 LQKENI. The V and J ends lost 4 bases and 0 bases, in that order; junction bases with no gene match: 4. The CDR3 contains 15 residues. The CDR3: CASSLTTGGSYEQYF. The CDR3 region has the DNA TGTGCCAGCTCACTGACGACAGGGGGCTCCTACGAGCAGTACTTC.

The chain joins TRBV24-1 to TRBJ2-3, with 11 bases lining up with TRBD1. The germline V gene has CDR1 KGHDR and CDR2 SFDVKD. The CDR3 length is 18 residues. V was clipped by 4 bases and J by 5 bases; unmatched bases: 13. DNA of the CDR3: TGTGCCACCAGTGAGAATGTGGGGGGGACAGGGGGACGAGATACGCAGTATTTT. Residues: CATSENVGGTGGRDTQYF.

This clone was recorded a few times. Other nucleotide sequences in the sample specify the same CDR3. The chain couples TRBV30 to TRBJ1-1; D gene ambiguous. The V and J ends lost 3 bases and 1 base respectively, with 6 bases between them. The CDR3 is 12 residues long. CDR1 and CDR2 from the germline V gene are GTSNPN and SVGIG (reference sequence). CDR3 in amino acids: CAWSLGNTEAFF. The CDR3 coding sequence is TGTGCCTGGAGCCTAGGGAACACTGAAGCTTTCTTT.

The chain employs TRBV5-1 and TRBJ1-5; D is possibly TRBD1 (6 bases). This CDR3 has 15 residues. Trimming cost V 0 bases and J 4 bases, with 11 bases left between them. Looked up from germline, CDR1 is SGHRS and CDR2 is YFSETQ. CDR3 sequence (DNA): TGCGCCAGCAGCTTGGAGGGGGTAGGGAATCAGCCCCAGCATTTT. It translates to CASSLEGVGNQPQHF. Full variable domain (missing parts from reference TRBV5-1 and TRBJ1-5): KAGVTQTPRYLIKTRGQQVTLSCSPISGHRSVSWYQQTPGQGLQFLFEYFSETQRNKGNFPGRFSGRQFSNSRSEMNVSTLELGDSALYLCASSLEGVGNQPQHFGDGTRLSIL.

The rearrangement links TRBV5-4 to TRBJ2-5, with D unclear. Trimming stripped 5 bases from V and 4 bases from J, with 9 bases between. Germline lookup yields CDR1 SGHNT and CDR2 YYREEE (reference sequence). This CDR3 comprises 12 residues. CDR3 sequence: CASSSERETQYF. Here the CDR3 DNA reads TGTGCCAGCAGTTCAGAACGAGAGACCCAGTACTTC.

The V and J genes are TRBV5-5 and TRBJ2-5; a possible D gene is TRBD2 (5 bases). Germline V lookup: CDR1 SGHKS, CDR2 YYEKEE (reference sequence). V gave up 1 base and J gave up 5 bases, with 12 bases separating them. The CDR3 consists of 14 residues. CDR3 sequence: CASSLREGLETQYF. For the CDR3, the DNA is TGTGCCAGCAGCTTGCGAGAGGGATTGGAGACCCAGTACTTC.

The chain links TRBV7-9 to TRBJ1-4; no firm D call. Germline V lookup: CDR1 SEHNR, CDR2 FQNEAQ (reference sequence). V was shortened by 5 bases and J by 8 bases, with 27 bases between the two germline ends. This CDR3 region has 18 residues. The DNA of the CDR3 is TGTGCCAGCAGCGCCCCGCAGCTGGGCCCCTCAGGTCGGGAAAAACTGTTTTTT. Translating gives CASSAPQLGPSGREKLFF.

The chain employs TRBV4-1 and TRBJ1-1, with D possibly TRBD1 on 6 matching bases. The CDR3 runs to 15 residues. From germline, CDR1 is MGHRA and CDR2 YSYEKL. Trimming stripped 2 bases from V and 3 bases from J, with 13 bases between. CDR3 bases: TGCGCCAGCAGCCAAAACAGGGTGGGGGACACTGAAGCTTTCTTT. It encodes CASSQNRVGDTEAFF.

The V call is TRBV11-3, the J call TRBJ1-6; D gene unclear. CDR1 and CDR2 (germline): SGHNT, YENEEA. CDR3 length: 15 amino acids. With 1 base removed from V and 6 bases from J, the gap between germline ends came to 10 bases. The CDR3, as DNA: TGTGCCAGCAGCTTAGGAGGCTTCTCTAATTCACCCCTCCACTTT. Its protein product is CASSLGGFSNSPLHF.

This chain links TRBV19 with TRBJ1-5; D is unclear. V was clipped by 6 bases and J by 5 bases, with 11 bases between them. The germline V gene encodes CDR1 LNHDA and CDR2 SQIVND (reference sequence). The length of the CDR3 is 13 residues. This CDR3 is CASSSVVDQPQHF. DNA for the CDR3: TGTGCCAGTAGCTCTGTAGTCGATCAGCCCCAGCATTTT.

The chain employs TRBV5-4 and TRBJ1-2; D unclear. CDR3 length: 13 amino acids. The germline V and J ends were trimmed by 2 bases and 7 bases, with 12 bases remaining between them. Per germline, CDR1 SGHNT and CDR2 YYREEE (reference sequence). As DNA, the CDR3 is TGTGCCAGCAGCTTTGGCGGCGTTGGTGGCTACACCTTC. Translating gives CASSFGGVGGYTF.

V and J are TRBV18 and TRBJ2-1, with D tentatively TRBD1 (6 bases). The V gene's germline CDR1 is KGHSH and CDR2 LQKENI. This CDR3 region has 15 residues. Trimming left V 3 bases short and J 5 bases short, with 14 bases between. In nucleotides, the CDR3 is TGTGCCAGCTCACCTAACAGGGCTGGCGACAATGAGCAGTTCTTC. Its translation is CASSPNRAGDNEQFF. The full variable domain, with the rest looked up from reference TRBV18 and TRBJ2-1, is NAGVMQNPRHLVRRRGQEARLRCSPMKGHSHVYWYRQLPEEGLKFMVYLQKENIIDESGMPKERFSAEFPKEGPSILRIQQVVRGDSAAYFCASSPNRAGDNEQFFGPGTRLTVL.

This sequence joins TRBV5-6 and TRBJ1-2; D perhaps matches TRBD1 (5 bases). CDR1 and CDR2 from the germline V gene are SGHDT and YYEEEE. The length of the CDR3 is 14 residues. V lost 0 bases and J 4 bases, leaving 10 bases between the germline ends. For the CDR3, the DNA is TGTGCCAGCAGCTTGGGGAGGGGTAGCTATGGCTACACCTTC. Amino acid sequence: CASSLGRGSYGYTF.

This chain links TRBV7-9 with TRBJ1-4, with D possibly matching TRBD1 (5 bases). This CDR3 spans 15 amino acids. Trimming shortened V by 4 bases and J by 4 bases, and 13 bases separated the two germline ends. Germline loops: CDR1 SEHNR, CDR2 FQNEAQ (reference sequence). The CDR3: CASSSTGQINEKLFF. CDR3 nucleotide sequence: TGTGCCAGCAGCTCAACAGGACAAATTAATGAAAAACTGTTTTTT.

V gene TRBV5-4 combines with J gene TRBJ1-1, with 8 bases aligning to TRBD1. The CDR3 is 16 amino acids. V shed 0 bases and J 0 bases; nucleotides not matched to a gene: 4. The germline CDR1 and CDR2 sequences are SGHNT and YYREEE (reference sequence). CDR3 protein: CASSLGTGRVNTEAFF. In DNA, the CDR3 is TGTGCCAGCAGCTTGGGGACAGGGAGGGTGAACACTGAAGCTTTCTTT.

The CDR3 sequence is CASSSDMVETQYF. In DNA form, the CDR3 reads TGTGCCAGCAGCTCGGACATGGTGGAGACCCAGTACTTC. J is TRBJ2-5 and V is TRBV5-4; D is perhaps TRBD1 (5 bases). V was clipped by 3 bases and J by 5 bases, with 11 bases between them. The CDR3 has 13 amino acids. Germline V CDR1 and CDR2: SGHNT, YYREEE (reference sequence). The full variable domain, rest sourced from reference TRBV5-4 and TRBJ2-5, is ETGVTQSPTHLIKTRGQQVTLRCSSQSGHNTVSWYQQALGQGPQFIFQYYREEENGRGNFPPRFSGLQFPNYSSELNVNALELDDSALYLCASSSDMVETQYFGPGTRLLVL.

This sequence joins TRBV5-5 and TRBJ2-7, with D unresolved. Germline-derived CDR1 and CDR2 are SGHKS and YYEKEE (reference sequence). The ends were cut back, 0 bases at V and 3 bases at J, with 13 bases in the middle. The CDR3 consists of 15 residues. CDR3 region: CASSLAPPGIYEQYF. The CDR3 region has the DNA TGTGCCAGCAGCTTGGCCCCCCCAGGAATCTACGAGCAGTACTTC.

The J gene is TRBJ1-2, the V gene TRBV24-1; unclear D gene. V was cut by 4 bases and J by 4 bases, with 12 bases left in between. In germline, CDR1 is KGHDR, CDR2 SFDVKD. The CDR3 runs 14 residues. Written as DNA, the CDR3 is TGTGCCACCAGTGACAAAACTGAAATCTATGGCTACACCTTC. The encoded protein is CATSDKTEIYGYTF.

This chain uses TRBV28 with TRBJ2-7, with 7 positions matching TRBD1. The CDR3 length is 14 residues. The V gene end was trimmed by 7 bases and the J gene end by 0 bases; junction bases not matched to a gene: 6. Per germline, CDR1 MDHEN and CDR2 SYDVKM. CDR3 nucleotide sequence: TGTGCCAGCACCCCCGGGACAGTCTCCTACGAGCAGTACTTC. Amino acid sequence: CASTPGTVSYEQYF.

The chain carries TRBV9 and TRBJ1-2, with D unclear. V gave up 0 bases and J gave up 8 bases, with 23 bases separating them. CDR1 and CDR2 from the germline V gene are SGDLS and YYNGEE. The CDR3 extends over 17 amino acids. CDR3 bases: TGTGCCAGCAGCGTAGAATCGTGGAGGGAGCCCCTCCGGGGCTACACCTTC. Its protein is CASSVESWREPLRGYTF.

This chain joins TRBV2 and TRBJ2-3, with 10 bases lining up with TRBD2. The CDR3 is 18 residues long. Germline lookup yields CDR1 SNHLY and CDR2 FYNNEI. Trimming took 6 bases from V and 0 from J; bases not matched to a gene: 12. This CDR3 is CASSGISGGGSSTDTQYF. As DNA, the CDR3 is TGTGCCAGCAGCGGCATAAGCGGGGGGGGATCTAGCACAGATACGCAGTATTTT.

The CDR3 region has the DNA TGTGCCAGCAGCTTCCAATTTTACAATGAGCAGTTCTTC. Protein: CASSFQFYNEQFF. V usage is TRBV5-6 and J usage is TRBJ2-1, with D unclear. V was trimmed by 2 bases and J by 4 bases, leaving 7 bases between them. CDR1 SGHDT and CDR2 YYEEEE come from the germline V gene. The CDR3 spans 13 residues.

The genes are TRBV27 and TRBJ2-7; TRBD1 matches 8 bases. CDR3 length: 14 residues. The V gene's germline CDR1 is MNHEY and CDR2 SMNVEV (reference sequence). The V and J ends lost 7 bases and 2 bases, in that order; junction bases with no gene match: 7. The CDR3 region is CASKRQGFTYEQYF. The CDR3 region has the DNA TGTGCCAGCAAACGACAGGGGTTTACCTACGAGCAGTACTTC.

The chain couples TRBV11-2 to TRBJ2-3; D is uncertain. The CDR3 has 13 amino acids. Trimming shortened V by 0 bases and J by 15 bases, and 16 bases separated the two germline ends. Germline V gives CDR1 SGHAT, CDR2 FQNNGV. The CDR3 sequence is CASSLDHETQGYF. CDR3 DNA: TGTGCCAGCAGCTTAGATCACGAGACTCAAGGCTATTTT. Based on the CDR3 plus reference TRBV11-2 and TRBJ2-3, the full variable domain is EAGVAQSPRYKIIEKRQSVAFWCNPISGHATLYWYQQILGQGPKLLIQFQNNGVVDDSQLPKDRFSAERLKGVDSTLKIQPAKLEDSAVYLCASSLDHETQGYFGPGTRLTVL.